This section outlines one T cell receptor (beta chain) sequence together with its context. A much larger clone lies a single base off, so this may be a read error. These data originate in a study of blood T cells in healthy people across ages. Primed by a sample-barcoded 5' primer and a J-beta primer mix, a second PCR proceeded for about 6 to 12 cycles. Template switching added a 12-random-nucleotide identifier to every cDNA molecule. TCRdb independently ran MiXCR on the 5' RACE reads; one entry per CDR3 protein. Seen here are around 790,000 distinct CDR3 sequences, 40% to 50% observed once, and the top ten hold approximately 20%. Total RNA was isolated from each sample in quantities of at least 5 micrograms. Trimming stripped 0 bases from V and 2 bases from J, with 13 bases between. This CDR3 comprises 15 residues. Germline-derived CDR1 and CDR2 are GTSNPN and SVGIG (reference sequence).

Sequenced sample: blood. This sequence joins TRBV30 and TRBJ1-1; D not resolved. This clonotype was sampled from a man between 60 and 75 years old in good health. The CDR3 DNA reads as TGTGCCTGGAGTGTAGCGGACGCGGCCAACACTGAAGCTTTCTTT. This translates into CAWSVADAANTEAFF.